This is a list of T cell receptor beta chains from one sample in a study of blood T cell repertoires in COVID-19. This table comes from immunoSEQ multiplex PCR, and its TCRdb copy is limited to in-frame clones, with some not included. The sample holds about 360,000 clones; around 87% are singletons and the top ten take around 1.9%. Sequenced: PBMCs or T cells enriched from blood (not recorded which). Receptors originate from a man aged 40-50 years in a cohort exposed to, infected with or recovered from COVID-19 (not recorded which). Both conserved end residues are part of each CDR3. Each record gives: J gene, D gene, clone size, V gene, CDR3 DNA, CDR3 protein. The D gene is left open where the match is weak. A row's size may be missing; if present it is once, few, many or a size class.

TRBJ1-2 TRBD1 . TRBV5-1 TGCGCCAGCAGCACCCCCGGGACAGGGGGCGCGGTCTATGGCTACACCTTC CASSTPGTGGAVYGYTF
TRBJ1-1 . . TRBV5-4 TGTGCCAGCAGCTTGACGAGCAGGGGGAACACTGAAGCTTTCTTT CASSLTSRGNTEAFF
TRBJ2-5 . . TRBV12-2 TGTGCAAGTCGCTTAGGACGGGTGAAGGAGACCCAGTACTTC CASRLGRVKETQYF
TRBJ2-1 TRBD2 . TRBV7-9 TGTGCCAGCAGCGCCTTGACGAGCGGGAGCTACAATGAGCAGTTCTTC CASSALTSGSYNEQFF
TRBJ1-1 . . TRBV30 TGTGCCTGGAACGGGAGACACACTGAAGCTTTCTTT CAWNGRHTEAFF
TRBJ1-2 . . TRBV4-1 TGCGCCAGCAGCCAAGGGTCAGATGCTAACTATGGCTACACCTTC CASSQGSDANYGYTF
TRBJ2-3 TRBD2 . TRBV5-4 TGTGCCAGCAGCTTGGACATAGCGGGAGGGACAGATACGCAGTATTTT CASSLDIAGGTDTQYF
TRBJ2-1 TRBD2 . TRBV7-2 TGTGCCAGCAGCTTAGCGGTCAGGGGACGGACTAGCGGGAGCTATGAGCAGTTCTTC CASSLAVRGRTSGSYEQFF
TRBJ1-1 . few TRBV2 TGTGCCAGCAGTGAAGTATCCCTAGCTTTCTTT CASSEVSLAFF
TRBJ2-7 . . TRBV6-6 TGTGCCAGCAGTCAATCTAGCGCCGCCTACGAGCAGTACTTC CASSQSSAAYEQYF
TRBJ1-1 . . TRBV6-5 TGTGCCAGCAAGGAGGGCGCGAACACTGAAGCTTTCTTT CASKEGANTEAFF
TRBJ1-5 . . TRBV6-5 TGTGCCAGCAGGGGGGGTAGCAATCAGCCCCAGCATTTT CASRGGSNQPQHF
TRBJ1-1 TRBD1 . TRBV30 TGTGCCTGGATATTGGGACAGGGGAACACTGAAGCTTTCTTT CAWILGQGNTEAFF
TRBJ2-1 TRBD2 . TRBV5-4 TGTGCCAGCAGCGTGACACAAGCGGGGTACAATGAGCAGTTCTTC CASSVTQAGYNEQFF
TRBJ2-3 TRBD1 few TRBV27 TGTGCCAGCAGCCTTCCCGGGACAGGTAGCACAGATACGCAGTATTTT CASSLPGTGSTDTQYF
TRBJ1-4 TRBD1 . TRBV5-1 TGCGCCAGCAGCTTGGACAGGGGGGACGAAAAACTGTTTTTT CASSLDRGDEKLFF
TRBJ1-2 TRBD1 . TRBV7-2 TGTGCCAGCAGCCCTAGACAGGGATTCCCTAATGGCTACACCTTC CASSPRQGFPNGYTF
TRBJ1-4 . few TRBV3-1/TRBV3-2 TGTGCCAGCAGCCTTCGGGTGGTCGACAGCGCTAATGAAAAACTGTTTTTT CASSLRVVDSANEKLFF
TRBJ2-1 . . TRBV5-1 TGCGCCAGCAGCTTGGGAGTAACCCACGTATCCTACAATGAGCAGTTCTTC CASSLGVTHVSYNEQFF
TRBJ1-2 TRBD1 . TRBV19 TGTGCCAGTAGTTCATCCGGGACAGGGGGATTCGGTGGCTACACCTTC CASSSSGTGGFGGYTF
TRBJ2-7 . . TRBV18 TGTGCCAGCTCACCACCGGGGACTTCTATAGAAGAGCAGTACTTC CASSPPGTSIEEQYF
TRBJ2-1 TRBD2 . TRBV5-8 TGTGCCAGCAGCTCTGGGACTAGCGGGATCAATGAGCAGTTCTTC CASSSGTSGINEQFF
TRBJ2-3 TRBD2 . TRBV7-8 TGTGCCAGCAGCTTAGGGCTAGCGGCCCAGAGGTTCGCAGATACGCAGTATTTT CASSLGLAAQRFADTQYF
TRBJ2-7 . . TRBV6-5 TGTGCCAGCAGTTACTCCAAGGACTACCCCTACGAGCAGTACTTC CASSYSKDYPYEQYF
TRBJ2-2 TRBD1 . TRBV10-1 TGCGCCAGCAGTGGGGGGACAGCCCAGGGTACCGGGGAGCTGTTTTTT CASSGGTAQGTGELFF
TRBJ2-5 TRBD2 . TRBV7-2 TGTGCCAGCAGCTCCAGGACTAGCGTAGAGACCCAGTACTTC CASSSRTSVETQYF
TRBJ2-7 TRBD2 . TRBV6-5 TGTGCCAGCACCCTAGCGGGATCCTACGAGCAGTACTTC CASTLAGSYEQYF
TRBJ1-6 TRBD1 . TRBV5-8 TGTGCCAGCAGCTTTGAGGGGGACAGGTCACCCCTCCACTTT CASSFEGDRSPLHF
TRBJ1-4 TRBD1 . TRBV23-1 TGCGCCAGCAGGCCGGGACAGTGGGGGTCCTATCATGAAAAACTGTTTTTT CASRPGQWGSYHEKLFF
TRBJ2-7 TRBD1 . TRBV18 TGTGCCAGCTCACCCGGGACAGGTAACGACGAGCAGTACTTC CASSPGTGNDEQYF
TRBJ2-7 TRBD2 . TRBV29-1 TGCAGCGTTGTGACGGGAGGCCGATTTGGGGAGAGAGAGCAGTACTTC CSVVTGGRFGEREQYF
TRBJ1-2 . once TRBV21-1 TGTGCCAGCAGCAGCGCGGGGGCGCCGACCTTC CASSSAGAPTF
TRBJ2-1 . . TRBV9 TGTGCCAGCAGCAACAGGGACTACAATGAGCAGTTCTTC CASSNRDYNEQFF
TRBJ1-3 . . TRBV5-1 TGCGCCAGCAGCTTGGGCGGTGGAAACACCATATATTTT CASSLGGGNTIYF
TRBJ2-2 TRBD2 . TRBV7-7 TGTGCCAGCAGCCCTGGGGGGGGAAAGAACACCGGGGAGCTGTTTTTT CASSPGGGKNTGELFF
TRBJ2-7 TRBD2 . TRBV10-2 TGCGCCAGCATGGTGACTAGCGGGAGGACCTACGAGCAGTACTTC CASMVTSGRTYEQYF
TRBJ2-1 TRBD1 . TRBV12-3/TRBV12-4 TGTGCCAGCAGGCAGGACAGGAGAAATGAGCAGTTCTTC CASRQDRRNEQFF
TRBJ2-4 TRBD1 once TRBV18 TGTGCCAGCTCACCCGCCCCGGGACAGGGCTCGATTCAGTACTTC CASSPAPGQGSIQYF
TRBJ2-7 TRBD2 . TRBV10-2 TGCGCCAGCAGTGTTAGCGGGAGCTCCTACGAGCAGTACTTC CASSVSGSSYEQYF
TRBJ1-2 . . TRBV24-1 TGTGCCACCAGTGACCCTGACTATGGCTACACCTTC CATSDPDYGYTF